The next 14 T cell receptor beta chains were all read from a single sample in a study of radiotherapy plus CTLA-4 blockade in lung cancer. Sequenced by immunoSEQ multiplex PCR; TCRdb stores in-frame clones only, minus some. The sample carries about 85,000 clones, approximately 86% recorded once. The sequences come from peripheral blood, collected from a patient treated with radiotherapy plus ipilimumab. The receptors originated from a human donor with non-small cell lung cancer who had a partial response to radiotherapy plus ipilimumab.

The CDR3 nucleotides are TGTGCCAGCAGCTCGGGCGGGGTAGGCGAAAAACTGTTTTTT. It specifies CASSSGGVGEKLFF. J is TRBJ1-4 and V is TRBV6-1; D unresolved. Trimming cost V 6 bases and J 8 bases, with 16 bases left between them. Per the germline V gene, CDR1 is MNHNS and CDR2 is SASEGT. The CDR3 covers 14 residues.

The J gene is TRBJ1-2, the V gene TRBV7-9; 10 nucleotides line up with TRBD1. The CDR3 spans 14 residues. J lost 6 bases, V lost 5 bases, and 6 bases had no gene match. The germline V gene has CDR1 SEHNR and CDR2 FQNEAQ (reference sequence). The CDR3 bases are TGTGCCAGCAGCACCGGGACAGGGGTGGATGGCTACACCTTC. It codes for CASSTGTGVDGYTF.

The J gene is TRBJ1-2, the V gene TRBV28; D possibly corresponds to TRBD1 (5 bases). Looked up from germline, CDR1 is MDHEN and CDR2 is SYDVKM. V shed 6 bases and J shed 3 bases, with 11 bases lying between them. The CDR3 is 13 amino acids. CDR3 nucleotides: TGTGCCAGCAGGCGGGACTACGACTATGGCTACACCTTC. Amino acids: CASRRDYDYGYTF.

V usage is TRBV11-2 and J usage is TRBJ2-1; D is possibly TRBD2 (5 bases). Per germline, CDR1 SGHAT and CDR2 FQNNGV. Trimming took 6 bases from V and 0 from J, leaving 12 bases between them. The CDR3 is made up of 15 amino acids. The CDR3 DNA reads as TGTGCCAGCAGGGACGGCCGGGGCTCCTACAATGAGCAGTTCTTC. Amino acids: CASRDGRGSYNEQFF.

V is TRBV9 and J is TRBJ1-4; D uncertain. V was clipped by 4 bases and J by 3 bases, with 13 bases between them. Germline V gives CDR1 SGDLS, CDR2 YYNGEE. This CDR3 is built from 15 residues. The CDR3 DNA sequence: TGTGCCAGCAGCCCTGTCGTTGGGCCTAATGAAAAACTGTTTTTT. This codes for CASSPVVGPNEKLFF.

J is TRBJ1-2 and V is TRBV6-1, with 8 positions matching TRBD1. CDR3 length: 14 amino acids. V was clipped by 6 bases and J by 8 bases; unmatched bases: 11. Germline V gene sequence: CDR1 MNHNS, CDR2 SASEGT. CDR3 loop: CASSLGQGHDGYTF. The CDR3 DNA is TGTGCCAGCAGCCTCGGACAGGGCCACGACGGCTACACCTTC.

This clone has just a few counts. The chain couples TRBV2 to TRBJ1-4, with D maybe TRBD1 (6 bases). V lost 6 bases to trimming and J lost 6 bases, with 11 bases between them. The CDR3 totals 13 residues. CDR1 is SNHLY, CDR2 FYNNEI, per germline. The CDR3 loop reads CASRRTADEKLFF. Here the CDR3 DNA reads TGTGCCAGCAGAAGGACAGCAGATGAAAAACTGTTTTTT. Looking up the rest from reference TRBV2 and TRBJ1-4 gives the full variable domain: EPEVTQTPSHQVTQMGQEVILRCVPISNHLYFYWYRQILGQKVEFLVSFYNNEISEKSEIFDDQFSVERPDGSNFTLKIRSTKLEDSAMYFCASRRTADEKLFFGSGTQLSVL.

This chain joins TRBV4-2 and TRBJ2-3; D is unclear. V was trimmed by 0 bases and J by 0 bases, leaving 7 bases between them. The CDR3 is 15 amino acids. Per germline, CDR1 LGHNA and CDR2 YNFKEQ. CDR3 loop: CASSQELRSTDTQYF. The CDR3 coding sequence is TGTGCCAGCAGCCAAGAATTACGGAGCACAGATACGCAGTATTTT.

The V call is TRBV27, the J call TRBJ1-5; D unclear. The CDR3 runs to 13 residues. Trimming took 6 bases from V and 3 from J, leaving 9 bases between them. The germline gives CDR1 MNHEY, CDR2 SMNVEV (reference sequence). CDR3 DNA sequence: TGTGCCAGCAGACTAGGGTACAATCAGCCCCAGCATTTT. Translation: CASRLGYNQPQHF.

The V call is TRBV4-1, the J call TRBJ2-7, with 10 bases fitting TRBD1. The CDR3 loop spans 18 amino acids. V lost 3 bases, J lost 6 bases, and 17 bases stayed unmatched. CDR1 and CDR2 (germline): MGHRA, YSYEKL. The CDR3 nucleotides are TGCGCCAGCAGCCAGGACAGGGGGTCGGGCCGGAGGCCCTTCGAGCAGTACTTC. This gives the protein CASSQDRGSGRRPFEQYF.

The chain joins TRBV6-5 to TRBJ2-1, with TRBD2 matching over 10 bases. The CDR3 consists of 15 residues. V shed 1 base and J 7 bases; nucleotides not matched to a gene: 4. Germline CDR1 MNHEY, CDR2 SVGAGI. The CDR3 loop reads CASSYLAGGRNEQFF. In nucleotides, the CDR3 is TGTGCCAGCAGTTACTTAGCGGGAGGCAGGAATGAGCAGTTCTTC.

The CDR3 nucleotides read TGTGCCAGCAGCCCCGAGGACAGGGGATACGAGCAGTACGTC. It yields the protein CASSPEDRGYEQYV. The V and J genes are TRBV27 and TRBJ2-7; 9 nucleotides match TRBD1. Germline assignment: CDR1 MNHEY and CDR2 SMNVEV (reference sequence). The CDR3 is 14 amino acids. J lost 4 bases, V lost 6 bases, and 7 bases had no gene match.

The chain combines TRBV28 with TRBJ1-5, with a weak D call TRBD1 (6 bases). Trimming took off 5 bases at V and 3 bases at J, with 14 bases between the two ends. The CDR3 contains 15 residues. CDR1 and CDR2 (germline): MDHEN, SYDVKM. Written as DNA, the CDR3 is TGTGCCAGCAGTCTTCAGGGGCCTGACAATCAGCCCCAGCATTTT. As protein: CASSLQGPDNQPQHF. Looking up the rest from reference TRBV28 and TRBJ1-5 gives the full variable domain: DVKVTQSSRYLVKRTGEKVFLECVQDMDHENMFWYRQDPGLGLRLIYFSYDVKMKEKGDIPEGYSVSREKKERFSLILESASTNQTSMYLCASSLQGPDNQPQHFGDGTRLSIL.

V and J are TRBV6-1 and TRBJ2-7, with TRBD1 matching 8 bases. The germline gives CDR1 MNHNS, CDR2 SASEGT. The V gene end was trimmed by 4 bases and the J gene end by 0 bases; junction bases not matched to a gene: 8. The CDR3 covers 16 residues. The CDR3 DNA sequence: TGTGCCAGCAGTGGGAGTACAGGGGGTCGCTCCTACGAGCAGTACTTC. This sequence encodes CASSGSTGGRSYEQYF.